This T cell receptor beta chain stems from a study of shared clonotypes between healthy human individuals. Study context: The plates for each donor numbered three CD4 naive, three CD4 memory, two CD8 naive and one CD8 memory.

Here immunoSEQ multiplex PCR was the method, and the copy in TCRdb shows in-frame clones only, minus some. The sample has around 1,900,000 clones, roughly 95% seen once. Only CD45RO-negative cells positively selected for CCR7 counted as naive CD8 cells, so terminally differentiated effector memory CD45RA+ cells were excluded. The V gene's germline CDR1 is SGHTA and CDR2 FQGNSA. V gave up 5 bases and J gave up 4 bases; unmatched junction bases: 0. This CDR3 has 13 residues. This chain connects TRBV7-2 to TRBJ2-2; 8 bases agree with TRBD2. The receptor's source is a man between 18 and 35 years old in good health. Some clones in this sample may be carry-over from other donors' samples. The specimen sequenced was naive CD8+ T cells from PBMCs. In DNA, the CDR3 is TGTGCCAGCAGCAGCGGGGGCACCGGGGAGCTGTTTTTT. This encodes CASSSGGTGELFF. The complete variable domain, with remaining parts taken from reference TRBV7-2 and TRBJ2-2, reads GAGVSQSPSNKVTEKGKDVELRCDPISGHTALYWYRQSLGQGLEFLIYFQGNSAPDKSGLPSDRFSAERTGGSVSTLTIQRTQQEDSAVYLCASSSGGTGELFFGEGSRLTVL.